Below, one T cell receptor beta chain is given with its context. The specificity of this receptor is unknown. Per-nucleotide qualities are absent, and no much larger clonotype sits a single base away. Genomic DNA was isolated from the sorted cells so that the TCRbeta CDR3 region could be sequenced. TCRbeta CDR3 regions were sequenced using the immunoSEQ Assay. TCRdb took over this immuneACCESS table, retaining in-frame rearrangements with V and J assigned. Such tables are incomplete; in checked studies, under half of the missing clones stem from an unresolved V gene, and the remainder is unexplained. The sample table shows around 70,000 clones, and roughly 88% are seen once. Under 1% of the sample is in the top ten clones. There are 14 amino acids in the CDR3, from cysteine to phenylalanine inclusive. The entry retains the CDR3 DNA only, 42 bases that are in frame from base 1. Trimming at the junction amounts to 2 bases on V and 7 bases on J, and the germline ends lie 12 bases apart. From the germline V gene, CDR1 is SGHVS and CDR2 is FQNEAQ.

Patients with autoimmune disease history or receiving systemic immunosuppression were excluded from the trial. Peripheral blood for TCR sequencing was collected from all dose cohorts at baseline, on cycle 4 day 1, and on cycle 7 day 1. Samples were obtained from an open-label, multicenter, first-in-human phase I dose-escalation trial of ivuxolimab. Adults with locally advanced or metastatic head and neck squamous cell, hepatocellular, melanoma or renal cell carcinoma were enrolled in the trial. Before TCR sequencing, CD4+ T cells and CD8+ T cells from peripheral blood were sorted into separate populations. The sample belongs to a study of OX40 agonist ivuxolimab in advanced cancers. Study-wide context: Ivuxolimab was an agonistic, fully human IgG2 monoclonal antibody directed against OX40 (CD134), a costimulatory receptor. Intravenous ivuxolimab was administered to patients every 2 weeks at six dose levels: 0.01, 0.1, 0.3, 1.5, 3 and 10 mg/kg. Of the roughly 54 dose-escalation patients, hepatocellular carcinoma was present in approximately 20, melanoma in roughly 15, renal cell carcinoma in 9 and head and neck cancer in 9. A male proportion of 82.7% and a mean age of 60 years, ranging from about 23 to 90, were recorded for the dose-escalation cohort. Patients were allowed to have had prior anti-PD-1, anti-PD-L1 or anti-CTLA-4 therapy, and less than 45% of the dose-escalation patients had previously received checkpoint inhibitors. Partial responses occurred in three dose-escalation patients, of whom one had hepatocellular carcinoma and two had cutaneous melanoma. Peripheral TCRbeta sequencing aimed to test whether ivuxolimab altered TCR sequence diversity and caused clonal T-cell expansion. The paper covers the monotherapy dose-escalation part of the phase I ivuxolimab trial, which included N ≈ 57 patients.

Findings and caveats that apply to the study as a whole: The antigen specificity of the peripheral T cells that underwent clonal expansion was not determined. Low levels of normalized T-cell clonal expansion were also seen in some patients who did not respond. At doses of 0.1 to 3.0 mg/kg, clonal expansion of both CD4+ and CD8+ T cells in blood was seen between baseline and week 6. After ivuxolimab, expanded clones were on average more numerous among CD8+ T cells than among CD4+ T cells. In the 0.1-3.0 mg/kg groups, partial responders had among the lowest normalized peripheral clonal expansion, particularly in CD8+ T cells.

The sequences come from CD4+ or CD8+ T cells sorted from blood, collected in a trial of the OX40 agonist ivuxolimab. The receptor comes from an adult with an advanced solid tumor such as melanoma, head and neck, liver or kidney cancer. The chain uses TRBV7-8 and TRBJ2-1; TRBD1 might be the D gene, on 5 matching bases. In nucleotides, the sequence is TGTGCCAGCAGCTTAAGGGGTAGATTGAATGAGCAGTTCTTC. Protein translation: CASSLRGRLNEQFF.